This T cell receptor (beta chain) was identified during a study of CD8 T cells in ankylosing spondylitis. This clonotype was counted many times. Its antigen is undetermined. The V and J ends lost 3 bases and 0 bases respectively, with 10 bases between them. The CDR3 runs 14 residues. Germline CDR1 and CDR2: SGHRS and YFSETQ. It was by quantitative 5'-RACE with molecular barcodes that TCR beta libraries were made. One entry per CDR3 protein results from TCRdb running MiXCR on the 5' RACE reads. The sample holds 150,000 to 200,000 distinct CDR3 sequences, 10% to 15% seen once. Study-wide results and caveats: Disease-associated clones were reportedly significantly overrepresented in matched ankylosing spondylitis synovial fluid. Earlier authors reported some of these motif variants in reactive arthritis synovial fluid and blood.

The sample was blood, either unsorted or a sorted T cell fraction (not recorded which). This clonotype was sampled from a female donor with ankylosing spondylitis or in good health (not recorded which). The genes are TRBV5-1 and TRBJ2-7; the D is unclear. CDR3 coding DNA: TGCGCCAGCAGCTCCCACGGCAACTCCTACGAGCAGTACTTC. Protein product: CASSSHGNSYEQYF.